This is a list of T cell receptor beta chains from one sample in a study of shared clonotypes between healthy human individuals. Sequencing used immunoSEQ multiplex PCR; TCRdb keeps in-frame clones, though not all of them. The sample yields roughly 1 million clones, around four fifths seen once. Sequencing input: memory CD4+ T cells sorted from blood. Receptor source: a man younger than 35 in good health. Each CDR3 is given with its conserved first and last residue. A D gene is named only where the DNA matches it firmly. Clone size is shown for a subset of rows, as once, few, many or a class of expanded clone.

cdr3_nt: TGTGCCAGCAGTGAATATAAGGGAAATAATTCACCCCTCCACTTT
cdr3_aa: CASSEYKGNNSPLHF
clone_size: once
d_call: NA
v_call: TRBV25-1
cdr3_length: 15
j_call: TRBJ1-6

cdr3_nt: TGTGCCAGCAGTTACAGTATCGGAACAGGGGCTGAAGCTTTCTTT
cdr3_aa: CASSYSIGTGAEAFF
clone_size: NA
d_call: TRBD1
v_call: TRBV6-5
cdr3_length: 15
j_call: TRBJ1-1

cdr3_nt: TGTGCCAGCAGCGTAGGACCGGGACAGTCTAATGAAAAACTGTTTTTT
cdr3_aa: CASSVGPGQSNEKLFF
clone_size: NA
d_call: TRBD1
v_call: TRBV9
cdr3_length: 16
j_call: TRBJ1-4

cdr3_nt: TGTGCCAGCGGAGAGGGATTATCCTACAATGAGCAGTTCTTC
cdr3_aa: CASGEGLSYNEQFF
clone_size: NA
d_call: NA
v_call: TRBV6-5
cdr3_length: 14
j_call: TRBJ2-1

cdr3_nt: TGTGCCATCAGTGAATTCGGGGAGCTGTTTTTT
cdr3_aa: CAISEFGELFF
clone_size: NA
d_call: NA
v_call: TRBV10-3
cdr3_length: 11
j_call: TRBJ2-2

cdr3_nt: TGTGCCAGCAGCCTCAACAGGGGGGGGAACGAGCAGTACTTC
cdr3_aa: CASSLNRGGNEQYF
clone_size: NA
d_call: NA
v_call: TRBV16
cdr3_length: 14
j_call: TRBJ2-7

cdr3_nt: TGTGCCAGCAGCTTATATCGAGGGTCGGGGGAGCAGTACTTC
cdr3_aa: CASSLYRGSGEQYF
clone_size: NA
d_call: NA
v_call: TRBV13
cdr3_length: 14
j_call: TRBJ2-7

cdr3_nt: TGCGCCAGCAGCGTCGACAGGGAAACTGAAGCTTTCTTT
cdr3_aa: CASSVDRETEAFF
clone_size: NA
d_call: TRBD1
v_call: TRBV5-1
cdr3_length: 13
j_call: TRBJ1-1

cdr3_nt: TGTGCCAGCAGCTTGGATGGCTACAATGAGCAGTTCTTC
cdr3_aa: CASSLDGYNEQFF
clone_size: NA
d_call: NA
v_call: TRBV5-4
cdr3_length: 13
j_call: TRBJ2-1

cdr3_nt: TGTGCCAGCAGTTACTACTCCCAGATGCAGGGTGAAAAACTGTTTTTT
cdr3_aa: CASSYYSQMQGEKLFF
clone_size: NA
d_call: NA
v_call: TRBV6-5
cdr3_length: 16
j_call: TRBJ1-4

cdr3_nt: TGTGCCAGCAGTCCGTCAGGACACTCCTACGAGCAGTACTTC
cdr3_aa: CASSPSGHSYEQYF
clone_size: NA
d_call: NA
v_call: TRBV27
cdr3_length: 14
j_call: TRBJ2-7

cdr3_nt: TGTGCCAGCAGCCCAACCCTCAGACTAGCGGGATCGGATACGCAGTATTTT
cdr3_aa: CASSPTLRLAGSDTQYF
clone_size: NA
d_call: TRBD2
v_call: TRBV5-6
cdr3_length: 17
j_call: TRBJ2-3

cdr3_nt: TGTGCCAGCAGCTTACTTGCGGGGCAATTCACAGATACGCAGTATTTT
cdr3_aa: CASSLLAGQFTDTQYF
clone_size: NA
d_call: NA
v_call: TRBV7-9
cdr3_length: 16
j_call: TRBJ2-3

cdr3_nt: TGTGCCAGCAGTAAAGGGACAGGGTTAACCCAGCATTTT
cdr3_aa: CASSKGTGLTQHF
clone_size: NA
d_call: TRBD1
v_call: TRBV6-5
cdr3_length: 13
j_call: TRBJ1-5

cdr3_nt: TGTGCCAGCAGTCAGGACAGGGGGAATGAAAAACTGTTTTTT
cdr3_aa: CASSQDRGNEKLFF
clone_size: few
d_call: TRBD1
v_call: TRBV6-5
cdr3_length: 14
j_call: TRBJ1-4

cdr3_nt: TGTGCCAGCAGCCCTCGGACAGGCTACGAGCAGTACTTC
cdr3_aa: CASSPRTGYEQYF
clone_size: NA
d_call: TRBD1
v_call: TRBV11-2
cdr3_length: 13
j_call: TRBJ2-7

cdr3_nt: TGTGCCAGCAGCCAAGGGGGGCGGCAGCCCCAGCATTTT
cdr3_aa: CASSQGGRQPQHF
clone_size: NA
d_call: NA
v_call: TRBV10-3
cdr3_length: 13
j_call: TRBJ1-5

cdr3_nt: TGTGCCAGTAGTATAGAGGGGCTCGGGACCCAGTACTTC
cdr3_aa: CASSIEGLGTQYF
clone_size: once
d_call: NA
v_call: TRBV19
cdr3_length: 13
j_call: TRBJ2-5

cdr3_nt: TGTGCCAGCAGTTACTCGCTGGCCTTGCAGCAAGAGACCCAGTACTTC
cdr3_aa: CASSYSLALQQETQYF
clone_size: NA
d_call: NA
v_call: TRBV6-5
cdr3_length: 16
j_call: TRBJ2-5

cdr3_nt: TGTGCCAGCAGCTCAAGGGGGAGTATCGGCTACGAGCAGTACTTC
cdr3_aa: CASSSRGSIGYEQYF
clone_size: NA
d_call: NA
v_call: TRBV5-4
cdr3_length: 15
j_call: TRBJ2-7

cdr3_nt: TGTGCCAGCGGGCAGTTAACGAACACCGGGGAGCTGTTTTTT
cdr3_aa: CASGQLTNTGELFF
clone_size: few
d_call: NA
v_call: TRBV11-2
cdr3_length: 14
j_call: TRBJ2-2

cdr3_nt: TGTGCCAGCAGCTTAGAAGGGGGCTCACCCCTCCACTTT
cdr3_aa: CASSLEGGSPLHF
clone_size: few
d_call: TRBD1
v_call: TRBV7-2
cdr3_length: 13
j_call: TRBJ1-6

cdr3_nt: TGCGCCAGCAGCCAAACACAGGGGGCTGGAGGCAATCAGCCCCAGCATTTT
cdr3_aa: CASSQTQGAGGNQPQHF
clone_size: NA
d_call: TRBD1
v_call: TRBV4-1
cdr3_length: 17
j_call: TRBJ1-5

cdr3_nt: TGTGCCAGCAGTGAATGGGCCTCTGGCTACACCTTC
cdr3_aa: CASSEWASGYTF
clone_size: NA
d_call: NA
v_call: TRBV6-1
cdr3_length: 12
j_call: TRBJ1-2

cdr3_nt: TGTGCCAGCAACCCATTAGGGATTCAAAACATTCAGTACTTC
cdr3_aa: CASNPLGIQNIQYF
clone_size: NA
d_call: NA
v_call: TRBV11-2
cdr3_length: 14
j_call: TRBJ2-4

cdr3_nt: TGTGCCAGCAGTTTATGGGGAGTCAGCAATCAGCCCCAGCATTTT
cdr3_aa: CASSLWGVSNQPQHF
clone_size: NA
d_call: NA
v_call: TRBV27
cdr3_length: 15
j_call: TRBJ1-5

cdr3_nt: TGTGCCAGCAGTTACTCTGAGGGTCAGCCCCAGCATTTT
cdr3_aa: CASSYSEGQPQHF
clone_size: NA
d_call: NA
v_call: TRBV6-6
cdr3_length: 13
j_call: TRBJ1-5

cdr3_nt: TGCGCCAGCAGTGGGGGGGGGCCCGGGGAGCTGTTTTTT
cdr3_aa: CASSGGGPGELFF
clone_size: NA
d_call: NA
v_call: TRBV10-1
cdr3_length: 13
j_call: TRBJ2-2

cdr3_nt: TGTGCCAGCAGCCCCCCGGACAGGGATAATTCACCCCTCCACTTT
cdr3_aa: CASSPPDRDNSPLHF
clone_size: NA
d_call: TRBD1
v_call: TRBV28
cdr3_length: 15
j_call: TRBJ1-6

cdr3_nt: TGTGCCAGCAGTGAGACAGATTACCCATACAATGAGCAGTTCTTC
cdr3_aa: CASSETDYPYNEQFF
clone_size: NA
d_call: NA
v_call: TRBV6-1
cdr3_length: 15
j_call: TRBJ2-1

cdr3_nt: TGTGCCAGCAGTGAATTCGGGGAGTCCTATAGCACAGATACGCAGTATTTT
cdr3_aa: CASSEFGESYSTDTQYF
clone_size: NA
d_call: NA
v_call: TRBV6-1
cdr3_length: 17
j_call: TRBJ2-3

cdr3_nt: TGTGCCAGTAGGACAATACAGGGTAACACTGAAGCTTTCTTT
cdr3_aa: CASRTIQGNTEAFF
clone_size: NA
d_call: NA
v_call: TRBV19
cdr3_length: 14
j_call: TRBJ1-1

cdr3_nt: TGTGCCAGCAGTGATTATTCGGGGAGTGGAAACACCATATATTTT
cdr3_aa: CASSDYSGSGNTIYF
clone_size: NA
d_call: NA
v_call: TRBV2
cdr3_length: 15
j_call: TRBJ1-3

cdr3_nt: TGTGCCAGTTTAAGGGAGGGGAATTCACCCCTCCACTTT
cdr3_aa: CASLREGNSPLHF
clone_size: NA
d_call: NA
v_call: TRBV7-2
cdr3_length: 13
j_call: TRBJ1-6

cdr3_nt: TGCAGCGTTGAGACGGGACAGGGGGCTCTCGGCACTGAAGCTTTCTTT
cdr3_aa: CSVETGQGALGTEAFF
clone_size: NA
d_call: TRBD1
v_call: TRBV29-1
cdr3_length: 16
j_call: TRBJ1-1

cdr3_nt: TGTGCCAGCAGTGGGGCGGGGTCCATAACCACAGATACGCAGTATTTT
cdr3_aa: CASSGAGSITTDTQYF
clone_size: NA
d_call: NA
v_call: TRBV6-1
cdr3_length: 16
j_call: TRBJ2-3

cdr3_nt: TGTGCCACCCGCCTCTACCAGGGATCATCTAATGAAAAACTGTTTTTT
cdr3_aa: CATRLYQGSSNEKLFF
clone_size: few
d_call: NA
v_call: TRBV15
cdr3_length: 16
j_call: TRBJ1-4

cdr3_nt: TGTGCCAGCAGTTCGGGACAGGGCCCCAATCAGCCCCAGCATTTT
cdr3_aa: CASSSGQGPNQPQHF
clone_size: NA
d_call: TRBD1
v_call: TRBV28
cdr3_length: 15
j_call: TRBJ1-5

cdr3_nt: TGCGCCAGCAGCCAAGTGGCGGGAGTAAATTCCCACGAGCAGTACTTC
cdr3_aa: CASSQVAGVNSHEQYF
clone_size: NA
d_call: TRBD2
v_call: TRBV4-1
cdr3_length: 16
j_call: TRBJ2-7

cdr3_nt: TGTGCCAGCAGCCCCCTCCAAAGTCTCGGTACGCAGTATTTT
cdr3_aa: CASSPLQSLGTQYF
clone_size: NA
d_call: NA
v_call: TRBV5-4
cdr3_length: 14
j_call: TRBJ2-3

cdr3_nt: TGTGCCAGCAGCCCCCAGGGGGCGGGGGGGCGAGAGACCCAGTACTTC
cdr3_aa: CASSPQGAGGRETQYF
clone_size: NA
d_call: NA
v_call: TRBV7-3
cdr3_length: 16
j_call: TRBJ2-5

cdr3_nt: TGTGCCAGTGGGGAGGCGGGGATTAATGAGCAGTTCTTC
cdr3_aa: CASGEAGINEQFF
clone_size: NA
d_call: NA
v_call: TRBV6-5
cdr3_length: 13
j_call: TRBJ2-1

cdr3_nt: TGTGCCAGCAGTGAACTCTACTACAATGAGCAGTTCTTC
cdr3_aa: CASSELYYNEQFF
clone_size: NA
d_call: NA
v_call: TRBV2
cdr3_length: 13
j_call: TRBJ2-1

cdr3_nt: TGTGCCATCAGTGATGGGAGGATGGAGACCCAGTACTTC
cdr3_aa: CAISDGRMETQYF
clone_size: NA
d_call: NA
v_call: TRBV10-3
cdr3_length: 13
j_call: TRBJ2-5

cdr3_nt: TGTGCCATCAGTGATACTAGCGGAGAGACCCAGTACTTC
cdr3_aa: CAISDTSGETQYF
clone_size: NA
d_call: TRBD2
v_call: TRBV10-3
cdr3_length: 13
j_call: TRBJ2-5

cdr3_nt: TGTGCCAGCAGCTCACCCGCCCGGACAGGGGGCGATGCCTACGAGCAGTACTTC
cdr3_aa: CASSSPARTGGDAYEQYF
clone_size: once
d_call: TRBD1
v_call: TRBV7-9
cdr3_length: 18
j_call: TRBJ2-7

cdr3_nt: TGTGCCAGCAGTTTAAGGGGGGGCTCTGGAAACACCATATATTTT
cdr3_aa: CASSLRGGSGNTIYF
clone_size: NA
d_call: NA
v_call: TRBV27
cdr3_length: 15
j_call: TRBJ1-3

cdr3_nt: TGTGCCAGCAGCGGACAGCGTAACTATGGCTACACCTTC
cdr3_aa: CASSGQRNYGYTF
clone_size: NA
d_call: NA
v_call: TRBV28
cdr3_length: 13
j_call: TRBJ1-2

cdr3_nt: TGTGCCAGCAGCTTTCCTAACTCCTACGAGCAGTACTTC
cdr3_aa: CASSFPNSYEQYF
clone_size: NA
d_call: NA
v_call: TRBV7-2
cdr3_length: 13
j_call: TRBJ2-7

cdr3_nt: TGCGCCAGCAGCTTGGGAGACAGCCCCTACAATGAGCAGTTCTTC
cdr3_aa: CASSLGDSPYNEQFF
clone_size: once
d_call: NA
v_call: TRBV5-1
cdr3_length: 15
j_call: TRBJ2-1

cdr3_nt: TGTGCCAGCAGCGACCACTACGAGCAGTACTTC
cdr3_aa: CASSDHYEQYF
clone_size: NA
d_call: NA
v_call: TRBV7-2
cdr3_length: 11
j_call: TRBJ2-7

cdr3_nt: TGTGCCAGCATCACCTCTGGGGCCAACGTCCTGACTTTC
cdr3_aa: CASITSGANVLTF
clone_size: NA
d_call: NA
v_call: TRBV6-1
cdr3_length: 13
j_call: TRBJ2-6

cdr3_nt: TGTGCCATCAGTGGGAAGACTAGCGGAACGTGGGATACGCAGTATTTT
cdr3_aa: CAISGKTSGTWDTQYF
clone_size: NA
d_call: TRBD2
v_call: TRBV10-3
cdr3_length: 16
j_call: TRBJ2-3

cdr3_nt: TGCGCCAGCAGCTTCACAGGGGCCACTGAAGCTTTCTTT
cdr3_aa: CASSFTGATEAFF
clone_size: NA
d_call: TRBD1
v_call: TRBV5-1
cdr3_length: 13
j_call: TRBJ1-1

cdr3_nt: TGCGCCAGCAGGCAAAGCCTAAGCTCCTACAATGAGCAGTTCTTC
cdr3_aa: CASRQSLSSYNEQFF
clone_size: NA
d_call: NA
v_call: TRBV4-1
cdr3_length: 15
j_call: TRBJ2-1

cdr3_nt: TGTGCCAGCAGTGATAGTTACTACGAGCAGTACTTC
cdr3_aa: CASSDSYYEQYF
clone_size: few
d_call: NA
v_call: TRBV2
cdr3_length: 12
j_call: TRBJ2-7

cdr3_nt: TGTGCCAGCAGTCTTGGAACCGGGGAGCTGTTTTTT
cdr3_aa: CASSLGTGELFF
clone_size: NA
d_call: NA
v_call: TRBV6-1
cdr3_length: 12
j_call: TRBJ2-2

cdr3_nt: TGTGCCAGCAGCTTAGGCCGACCCGGGACAGGGTATTACATGAACACTGAAGCTTTCTTT
cdr3_aa: CASSLGRPGTGYYMNTEAFF
clone_size: NA
d_call: TRBD1
v_call: TRBV13
cdr3_length: 20
j_call: TRBJ1-1

cdr3_nt: TGCGCCAGCAGCTTGGCTAGCTCAGGAGAGACCCAGTACTTC
cdr3_aa: CASSLASSGETQYF
clone_size: NA
d_call: NA
v_call: TRBV5-1
cdr3_length: 14
j_call: TRBJ2-5

cdr3_nt: TGTGCTAGTGCCCTCGGGGACAGGGGGTACGAGCAGTACTTC
cdr3_aa: CASALGDRGYEQYF
clone_size: many
d_call: TRBD1
v_call: TRBV12-5
cdr3_length: 14
j_call: TRBJ2-7